This record looks at one TCR beta chain sequence and its context. Cohort allocation depended upon clinical history that participants reported. Original handling: Reference gene primer amplification in the assay estimated nucleated cell counts. The protocol was immunoSEQ multiplex PCR, while the TCRdb copy is restricted to in-frame clones and leaves out a portion. V, J and clone size were drawn from that table, and D and trimming were deduced from the DNA. The sample consists of some 380,000 clones, approximately 86% of them appearing once. The data derive from a study of blood T cell repertoires in COVID-19. Study-wide context: Sample material is recorded as cDNA or gDNA derived from T cells, B-cell-depleted T cells, or PBMCs.

The germline V gene encodes CDR1 SNHLY and CDR2 FYNNEI. The CDR3 runs to 16 residues. The junction had 5 bases not matched to a gene; V was cut back by 3 bases and J by 4 bases. The sequence came from a woman aged 40-49 years with acute COVID-19. The sample comprised PBMCs or T cells enriched from blood (not recorded which). The chain joins TRBV2 to TRBJ2-1, with 11 positions matching TRBD2. The DNA of the CDR3 is TGTGCCAGCAGTGAGCTAGCGGGGGGTTTTTACAATGAGCAGTTCTTC. It codes for CASSELAGGFYNEQFF.